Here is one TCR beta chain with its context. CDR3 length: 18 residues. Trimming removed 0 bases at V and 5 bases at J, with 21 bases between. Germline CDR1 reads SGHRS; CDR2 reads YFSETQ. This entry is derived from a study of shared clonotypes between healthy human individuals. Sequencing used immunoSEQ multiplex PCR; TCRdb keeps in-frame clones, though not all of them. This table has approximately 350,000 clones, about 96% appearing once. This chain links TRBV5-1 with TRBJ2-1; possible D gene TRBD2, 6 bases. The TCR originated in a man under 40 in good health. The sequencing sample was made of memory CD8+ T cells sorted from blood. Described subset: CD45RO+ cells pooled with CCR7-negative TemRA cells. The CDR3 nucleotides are TGCGCCAGCAGCTTGGCCGGGCAAGCGGGTCCAACCCACAATGAGCAGTTCTTC. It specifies CASSLAGQAGPTHNEQFF.